This T cell receptor (beta chain) emerged from a study of blood T cells in healthy people across ages. Findings of the study overall: Age showed a roughly linear inverse relationship with TCR beta diversity per million T cells. The study found more naive CD4+ cells and higher diversity in long-lived than aged donors.

The second PCR ran roughly 7 to 12 cycles with a sample-barcoded 5' primer and J-beta primers. From the 5' RACE reads, TCRdb called clonotypes with MiXCR, one entry per CDR3 protein. The data show about 680,000 distinct CDR3 sequences, with roughly 50% seen just once and under 35% held by the top ten. The study recruited healthy Caucasian donors from Russia who were aged roughly 6 to 95. Total RNA was isolated from each sample in quantities of at least 5 micrograms. With respect to this clonotype: The antigen is not known.

From germline, CDR1 is MGHRA and CDR2 YSYEKL. The ends were cut back, 2 bases at V and 0 bases at J, with 10 bases in the middle. The CDR3 covers 15 residues. This clonotype originated in a woman in her sixties in good health. The sample consisted of blood. J is TRBJ1-1 and V is TRBV4-1; TRBD1 might be the D (6 bases). CDR3 in DNA: TGCGCCAGCAGCCAAAAGGGACATTTGAACACTGAAGCTTTCTTT. Its translation: CASSQKGHLNTEAFF.